Presented here are 10 T cell receptor beta chains from one specimen sequenced in a study of PD-L1 blockade in urothelial cancer. Generated by immunoSEQ multiplex PCR, the TCRdb table keeps only in-frame clones and is missing some. The table records over 75,000 clones, around 85% of them present only once. The time point here: pretreatment peripheral blood. Source: PBMCs, taken around atezolizumab (anti-PD-L1) treatment. The receptors originated from a man in his 60s with urothelial cancer.

The chain uses TRBV4-2 and TRBJ2-6; the match to TRBD1 covers 7 bases. There are 19 residues in the CDR3. V gave up 0 bases and J gave up 0 bases; unmatched junction bases: 8. Germline CDR1 and CDR2: LGHNA and YNFKEQ. The CDR3 DNA sequence: TGTGCCAGCAGCCAAGAGTTAAGGGGGCTCTACTCTGGGGCCAACGTCCTGACTTTC. Its translation is CASSQELRGLYSGANVLTF.

V and J are TRBV5-1 and TRBJ2-3; perhaps TRBD2 as D (5 bases). Trimming shortened V by 2 bases and J by 0 bases, and 10 bases separated the two germline ends. Germline values: CDR1 SGHRS, CDR2 YFSETQ. CDR3 length equals 15 residues. The chain's CDR3 is CASSFSAASTDTQYF. The DNA of the CDR3 is TGCGCCAGCAGCTTTTCAGCGGCTAGCACAGATACGCAGTATTTT.

In its sample, this clone was seen a few times. This rearrangement joins TRBV20-1 to TRBJ1-1; no clear D. In germline, CDR1 is DFQATT, CDR2 SNEGSKA (reference sequence). The CDR3 is 11 amino acids. The V end lost 4 bases, the J end lost 6 bases, and 9 bases lay between the germline ends. The CDR3 is CSATRESEAFF. Here the CDR3 DNA reads TGCAGTGCTACCCGAGAATCTGAAGCTTTCTTT.

Only one count was recorded for this clone. The chain carries TRBV7-6 and TRBJ2-3, with TRBD2 matching over 8 bases. CDR3 size: 14 residues. Trimming removed 4 bases from V and 6 bases from J; junction bases left unmatched: 6. CDR1 and CDR2 from the germline V gene are SGHVS and FNYEAQ. CDR3 residues: CASSYGLASDTQYF. The CDR3 nucleotides read TGTGCCAGCAGCTACGGACTAGCTTCCGATACGCAGTATTTT.

The chain uses TRBV11-2 and TRBJ2-6; tentative D call: TRBD1 (5 bases). The CDR3 extends over 15 amino acids. V gave up 2 bases and J gave up 0 bases, with 5 bases separating them. CDR1 and CDR2 (germline): SGHAT, FQNNGV. The CDR3 sequence: CASSLQGSGANVLTF. The CDR3 region has the DNA TGTGCCAGCAGCTTACAGGGCTCTGGGGCCAACGTCCTGACTTTC.

The chain uses TRBV29-1 and TRBJ2-1; the match to TRBD2 covers 9 bases. V lost 4 bases to trimming and J lost 6 bases; unmatched junction nucleotides: 7. CDR3 length: 14 residues. CDR1 and CDR2 from the germline V gene are SQVTM and ANQGSEA. The CDR3 nucleotides read TGCAGCGTTGGAGGCGGGGGGGCCTTCAATGAGCAGTTCTTC. Encoded protein: CSVGGGGAFNEQFF.

In its sample, this clone was seen a few times. The chain is built from TRBV29-1 and TRBJ2-5; 9 bases map to TRBD2. The J segment lost 5 bases and the V segment lost 6 bases, leaving 7 bases of the junction unmatched. CDR3 length equals 13 residues. Germline V gives CDR1 SQVTM, CDR2 ANQGSEA. This CDR3 is CSVGAGGVETQYF. The CDR3 nucleotides read TGCAGCGTGGGGGCGGGAGGGGTGGAGACCCAGTACTTC.

This clone came up once. V and J are TRBV5-4 and TRBJ2-3; 7 bases map to TRBD1. The CDR3 totals 19 residues. The trim removed 4 bases at V and 2 bases at J, leaving 19 bases unmatched. Germline CDR1 SGHNT, CDR2 YYREEE (reference sequence). The CDR3 coding sequence is TGTGCCAGCAGCAAAAGTCAAAGGACAGGTTGGGGACACACAGATACGCAGTATTTT. Translating gives CASSKSQRTGWGHTDTQYF.

This clone was detected only a few times. The chain is built from TRBV27 and TRBJ1-6; perhaps TRBD1 as D (6 bases). Germline-derived CDR1 and CDR2 are MNHEY and SMNVEV (reference sequence). The CDR3 consists of 14 residues. V dropped 11 bases and J dropped 6 bases, with 17 bases sitting between them. The CDR3 region is CACSAGALNSPLHF. CDR3 nucleotide sequence: TGTGCCTGCTCCGCGGGGGCGCTTAATTCACCCCTCCACTTT.

This clone was found once. This chain joins TRBV9 and TRBJ1-3; no definite D call. Germline V lookup: CDR1 SGDLS, CDR2 YYNGEE. The CDR3 has 15 residues. The V gene lost 0 bases and the J gene lost 4 bases, with 11 bases spanning the gap. CDR3 DNA sequence: TGTGCCAGCAGCGTAGTCAGCGGCGGGGGAAACACCATATATTTT. Translating it yields CASSVVSGGGNTIYF.